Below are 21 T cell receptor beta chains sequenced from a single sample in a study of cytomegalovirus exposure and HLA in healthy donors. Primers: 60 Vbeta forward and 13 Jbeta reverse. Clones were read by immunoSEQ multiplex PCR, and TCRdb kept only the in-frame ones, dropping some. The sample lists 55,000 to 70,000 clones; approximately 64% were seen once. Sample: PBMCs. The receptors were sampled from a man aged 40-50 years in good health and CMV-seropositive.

The CDR3 nucleotides read TGTGCCACCTCAGGTGCGGGGCACTATGGCTACACCTTC. It specifies CATSGAGHYGYTF. This chain uses TRBV15 with TRBJ1-2, with D possibly TRBD1 on 5 matching bases. V was trimmed by 8 bases and J by 3 bases, leaving 13 bases between them. CDR3 size: 13 residues. The germline CDR1 and CDR2 sequences are LNHNV and YYDKDF (reference sequence).

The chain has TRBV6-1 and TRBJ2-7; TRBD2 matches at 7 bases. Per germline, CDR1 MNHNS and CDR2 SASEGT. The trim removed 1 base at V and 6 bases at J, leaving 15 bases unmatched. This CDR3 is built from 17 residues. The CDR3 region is CASSEGRWAGDISEQYF. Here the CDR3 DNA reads TGTGCCAGCAGTGAAGGCCGTTGGGCGGGAGACATTAGCGAGCAGTACTTC.

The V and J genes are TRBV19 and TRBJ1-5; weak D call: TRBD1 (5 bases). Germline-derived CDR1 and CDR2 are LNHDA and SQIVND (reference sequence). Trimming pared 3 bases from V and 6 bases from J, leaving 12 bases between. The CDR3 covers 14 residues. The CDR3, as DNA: TGTGCCAGTAGTATCGGGCAGGGTTTTCAGCCCCAGCATTTT. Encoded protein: CASSIGQGFQPQHF. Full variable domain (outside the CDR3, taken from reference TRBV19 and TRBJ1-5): DGGITQSPKYLFRKEGQNVTLSCEQNLNHDAMYWYRQDPGQGLRLIYYSQIVNDFQKGDIAEGYSVSREKKESFPLTVTSAQKNPTAFYLCASSIGQGFQPQHFGDGTRLSIL.

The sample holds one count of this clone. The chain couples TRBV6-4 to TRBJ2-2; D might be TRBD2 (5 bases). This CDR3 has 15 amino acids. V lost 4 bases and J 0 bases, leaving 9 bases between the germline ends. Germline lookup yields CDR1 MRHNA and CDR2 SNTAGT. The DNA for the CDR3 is TGTGCCAGCAGTGGTGAGGGCGCGAACACCGGGGAGCTGTTTTTT. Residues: CASSGEGANTGELFF.

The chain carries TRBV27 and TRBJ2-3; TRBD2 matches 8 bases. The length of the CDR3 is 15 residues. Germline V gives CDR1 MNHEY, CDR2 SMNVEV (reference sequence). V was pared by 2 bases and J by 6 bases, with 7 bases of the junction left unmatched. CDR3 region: CASSLGSGSSDTQYF. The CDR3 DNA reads TGTGCCAGCAGTTTAGGGAGCGGGAGCTCGGATACGCAGTATTTT.

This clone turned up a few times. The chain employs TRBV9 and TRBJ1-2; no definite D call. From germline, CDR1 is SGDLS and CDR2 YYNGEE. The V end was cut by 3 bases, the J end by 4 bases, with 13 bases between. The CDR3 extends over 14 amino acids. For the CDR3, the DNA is TGTGCCAGCAGCGCATCGGTGATCGCCTATGGCTACACCTTC. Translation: CASSASVIAYGYTF.

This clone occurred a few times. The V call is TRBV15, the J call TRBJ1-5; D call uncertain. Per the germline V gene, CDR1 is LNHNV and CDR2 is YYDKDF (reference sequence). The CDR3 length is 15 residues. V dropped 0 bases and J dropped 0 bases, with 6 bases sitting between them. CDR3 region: CATSRDTSSNQPQHF. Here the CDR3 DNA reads TGTGCCACCAGCAGAGATACCAGTAGCAATCAGCCCCAGCATTTT.

The CDR3 DNA is TGTGCCAGCAGTTGGACATATAGCAATCAGCCCCAGCATTTT. Its protein is CASSWTYSNQPQHF. J is TRBJ1-5 and V is TRBV6-1; tentative D call: TRBD1 (5 bases). The CDR3 length is 14 residues. CDR1 is MNHNS, CDR2 SASEGT, per germline. V lost 5 bases and J 0 bases, leaving 8 bases between the germline ends.

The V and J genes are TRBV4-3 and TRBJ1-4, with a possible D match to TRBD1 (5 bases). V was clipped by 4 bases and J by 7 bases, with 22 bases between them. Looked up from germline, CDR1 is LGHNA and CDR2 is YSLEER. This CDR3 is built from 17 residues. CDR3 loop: CASSPLGGVRSGEKLFF. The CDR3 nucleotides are TGCGCCAGCAGCCCTCTGGGGGGGGTTCGGTCTGGTGAAAAACTGTTTTTT.

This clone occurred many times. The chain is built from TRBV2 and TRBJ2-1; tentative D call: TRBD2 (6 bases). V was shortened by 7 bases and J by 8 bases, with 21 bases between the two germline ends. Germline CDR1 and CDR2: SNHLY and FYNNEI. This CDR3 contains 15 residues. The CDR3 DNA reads TGTGCCAGCATAGCGGAACTAGTCTATTCAGATGAGCAGTTCTTC. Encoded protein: CASIAELVYSDEQFF. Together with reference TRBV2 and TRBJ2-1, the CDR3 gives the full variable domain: EPEVTQTPSHQVTQMGQEVILRCVPISNHLYFYWYRQILGQKVEFLVSFYNNEISEKSEIFDDQFSVERPDGSNFTLKIRSTKLEDSAMYFCASIAELVYSDEQFFGPGTRLTVL.

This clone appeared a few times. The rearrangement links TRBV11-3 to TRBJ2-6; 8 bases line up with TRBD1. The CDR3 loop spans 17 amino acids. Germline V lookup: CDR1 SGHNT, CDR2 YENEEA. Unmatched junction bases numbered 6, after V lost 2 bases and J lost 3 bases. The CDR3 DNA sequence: TGTGCCAGCAGCTTAACGGCAGGGGGCGATGGGGCCAACGTCCTGACTTTC. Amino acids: CASSLTAGGDGANVLTF.

Here the CDR3 reads CASSRQGREQFF. CDR3 DNA: TGTGCCAGTAGTAGACAGGGTAGGGAGCAGTTCTTC. This chain links TRBV19 with TRBJ2-1; 7 nucleotides line up with TRBD1. The CDR3 length is 12 residues. V lost 4 bases, J lost 10 bases, and 4 bases stayed unmatched. The germline CDR1 and CDR2 sequences are LNHDA and SQIVND (reference sequence). Full variable domain (outside the CDR3, taken from reference TRBV19 and TRBJ2-1): DGGITQSPKYLFRKEGQNVTLSCEQNLNHDAMYWYRQDPGQGLRLIYYSQIVNDFQKGDIAEGYSVSREKKESFPLTVTSAQKNPTAFYLCASSRQGREQFFGPGTRLTVL.

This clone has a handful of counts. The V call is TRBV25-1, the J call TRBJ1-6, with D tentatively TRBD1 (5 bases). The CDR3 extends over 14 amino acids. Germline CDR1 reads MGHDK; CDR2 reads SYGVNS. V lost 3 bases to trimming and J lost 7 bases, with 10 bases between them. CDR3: CASSEQGGNSPLHF. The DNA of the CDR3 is TGTGCCAGCAGTGAGCAGGGTGGGAATTCACCCCTCCACTTT. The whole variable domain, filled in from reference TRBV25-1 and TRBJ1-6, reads EADIYQTPRYLVIGTGKKITLECSQTMGHDKMYWYQQDPGMELHLIHYSYGVNSTEKGDLSSESTVSRIRTEHFPLTLESARPSHTSQYLCASSEQGGNSPLHFGNGTRLTVT.

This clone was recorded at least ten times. The CDR3 loop is CASSSTSGRNRNEQFF. The CDR3 DNA is TGTGCCAGCAGCTCGACTAGCGGGAGAAATAGGAATGAGCAGTTCTTC. J is TRBJ2-1 and V is TRBV7-9; TRBD2 aligns across 12 bases. V shed 4 bases and J 7 bases; nucleotides not matched to a gene: 8. The CDR3 is made up of 16 amino acids. The V gene's germline CDR1 is SEHNR and CDR2 FQNEAQ (reference sequence).

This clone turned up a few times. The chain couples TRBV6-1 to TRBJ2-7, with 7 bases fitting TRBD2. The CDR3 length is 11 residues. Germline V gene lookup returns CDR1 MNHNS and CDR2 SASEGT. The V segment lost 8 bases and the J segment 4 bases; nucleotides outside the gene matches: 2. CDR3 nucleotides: TGTGCCAGCTGGGGGGGGTACGAGCAGTACTTC. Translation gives CASWGGYEQYF.

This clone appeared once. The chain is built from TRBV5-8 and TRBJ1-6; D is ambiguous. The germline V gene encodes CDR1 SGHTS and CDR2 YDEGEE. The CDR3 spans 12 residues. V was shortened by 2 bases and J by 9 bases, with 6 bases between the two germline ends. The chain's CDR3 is CASSFYGSPLHF. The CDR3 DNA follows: TGTGCCAGCAGCTTTTACGGTTCACCCCTCCACTTT.

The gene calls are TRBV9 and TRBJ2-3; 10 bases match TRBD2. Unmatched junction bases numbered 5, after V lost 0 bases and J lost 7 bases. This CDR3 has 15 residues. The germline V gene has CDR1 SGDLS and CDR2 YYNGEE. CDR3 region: CASSVGLAGANTQYF. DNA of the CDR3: TGTGCCAGCAGCGTAGGGCTAGCGGGAGCAAATACGCAGTATTTT.

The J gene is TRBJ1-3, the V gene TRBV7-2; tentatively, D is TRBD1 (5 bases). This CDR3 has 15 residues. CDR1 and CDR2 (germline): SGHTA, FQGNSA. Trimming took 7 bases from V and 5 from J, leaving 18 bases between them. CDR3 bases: TGTGCCAGCACCCCCGGGGGGGTTCCTCGAAACACCATATATTTT. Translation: CASTPGGVPRNTIYF. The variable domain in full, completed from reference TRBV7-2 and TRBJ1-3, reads GAGVSQSPSNKVTEKGKDVELRCDPISGHTALYWYRQSLGQGLEFLIYFQGNSAPDKSGLPSDRFSAERTGGSVSTLTIQRTQQEDSAVYLCASTPGGVPRNTIYFGEGSWLTVV.

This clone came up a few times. The DNA of the CDR3 is TGCGCCAGCAGTGACCCCCCCAAGGACAGGCCCTTGCCGGAAGAGACCCAGTACTTC. As protein: CASSDPPKDRPLPEETQYF. This chain connects TRBV10-1 to TRBJ2-5, with TRBD1 matching 7 bases. The length of the CDR3 is 19 residues. Germline V gene sequence: CDR1 WNHNN, CDR2 SYGVQD (reference sequence). The V segment lost 3 bases and the J segment 3 bases; nucleotides outside the gene matches: 19.

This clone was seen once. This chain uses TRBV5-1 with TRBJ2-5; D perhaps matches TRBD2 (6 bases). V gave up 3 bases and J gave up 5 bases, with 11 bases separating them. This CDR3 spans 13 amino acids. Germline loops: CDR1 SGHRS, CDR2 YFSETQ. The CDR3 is CASSSTRGETQYF. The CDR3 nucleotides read TGCGCCAGCAGCTCTACCCGGGGGGAGACCCAGTACTTC.

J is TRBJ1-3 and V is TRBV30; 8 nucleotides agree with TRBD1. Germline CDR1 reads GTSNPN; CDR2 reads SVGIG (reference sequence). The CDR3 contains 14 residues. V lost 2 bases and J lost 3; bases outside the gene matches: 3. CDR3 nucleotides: TGTGCCTGGAGTACCGACAGGGGTGGAAACACCATATATTTT. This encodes CAWSTDRGGNTIYF.